Sequencing of this T cell receptor beta chain was carried out in a study of CD8+ T cells in alopecia areata listed by TCRdb under 2018. About the study as a whole: To study T cell clonal expansion in alopecia areata, the researchers applied high-throughput TCRbeta sequencing to both the C3H/HeJ mouse model and human patients. Scalp clonality was compared across normal scalp (n=4), patchy alopecia areata scalp (n=8), and alopecia totalis/universalis scalp (n=8). Amplification of TCRbeta CDR3 regions was done by immunoSEQ multiplex PCR using 35 Vbeta forward primers and 13 Jbeta reverse primers. RNA was obtained with the PAXgene miRNA kit for fixed scalp, the miRNeasy kit for PBMCs, and the RNeasy kit for mouse skin. In humans, TCRbeta sequencing was performed on scalp tissue and on sorted CD4+ and CD8+ peripheral blood T cells from healthy controls and from patients with patchy or totalis/universalis alopecia areata. What the work shows at the level of the full study, not this receptor alone: Compared with normal scalp, lesional scalp, particularly in alopecia totalis/universalis, had higher clonality and more expanded CD8+ clones, which suggests antigenic drive. Compared with mice, TCR sequences shared between patients were less clear, possibly partly because of HLA diversity across the patient population. Scalp TCR repertoire analysis is complicated because resident alphabeta T cells in normal human skin are also sequenced, whereas mouse skin is dominated by gammadelta T cells.

CDR3 length: 13 amino acids, cysteine to phenylalanine. The CDR3 DNA has 39 bases and is translated from base 1. The trim is 8 bases for V and 1 base for J, with a gap of 11 bases between the germline ends. CDR1 and CDR2, looked up from the germline V gene, are MDHEN and SYDVKM. Worth noting for this clone: Its antigen is still unknown. No base-level quality is on record; no much larger clone is a single base apart.

Library preparation used the immunoSEQ multiplex PCR assay. For TCR sequencing, RNA was extracted from every sample and reverse transcribed into cDNA to serve as template. First-strand cDNA was synthesized with SuperScript III using a 2:1 mix of oligo-dT and random hexamers. A synthetic immune receptor repertoire was used to gauge amplification bias, and whatever bias remained was removed computationally. As for the original processing: Raw reads were preprocessed to remove errors, and CDR3 was defined according to IMGT conventions as the region from the conserved cysteine to phenylalanine. Clonality was calculated as 1 minus Shannon entropy normalized by log2 of the number of productive unique TCRs. Whether scalp clones were CD4 or CD8 was inferred by matching scalp TCRbeta sequences against CD4 and CD8 repertoires sorted from blood. TCRdb retrieved this table from immuneACCESS and kept in-frame rearrangements only. Not all clones are present; in checked studies, unresolved V genes account for under half, and no reason is known for the remainder. V, J and clone size derive from that table, while D and trimming were established from the DNA sequence. The sample table holds tens of thousands of clones, of which approximately 50% were seen once. The ten largest clonotypes hold approximately 5.3% of the sample.

Lesional scalp punch biopsies and peripheral blood were obtained from alopecia areata patients. PBMCs were separated by density centrifugation and stained for CD3, CD4 and CD8, after which CD4+ and CD8+ T cells were sorted on a FACSAria. As part of a multicenter biomarker study, untreated alopecia areata patients were recruited. Blood CD8+ T cells from roughly 5 biomarker-study patients were further sorted into NKG2D-low and NKG2D-high fractions. The specimen was NKG2D-high CD8+ T cells sorted from blood. The cell subset or site label of this sample denotes: sorted CD8+ NKG2D-high blood T cells. In this chain, TRBV28 is recombined with TRBJ2-5, with the identity of the D gene unclear. This receptor was taken from a human donor with alopecia areata. The CDR3 protein sequence reads: CASETDGQETQYF. The nucleotides are TGTGCCAGCGAGACGGACGGCCAAGAGACCCAGTACTTC.